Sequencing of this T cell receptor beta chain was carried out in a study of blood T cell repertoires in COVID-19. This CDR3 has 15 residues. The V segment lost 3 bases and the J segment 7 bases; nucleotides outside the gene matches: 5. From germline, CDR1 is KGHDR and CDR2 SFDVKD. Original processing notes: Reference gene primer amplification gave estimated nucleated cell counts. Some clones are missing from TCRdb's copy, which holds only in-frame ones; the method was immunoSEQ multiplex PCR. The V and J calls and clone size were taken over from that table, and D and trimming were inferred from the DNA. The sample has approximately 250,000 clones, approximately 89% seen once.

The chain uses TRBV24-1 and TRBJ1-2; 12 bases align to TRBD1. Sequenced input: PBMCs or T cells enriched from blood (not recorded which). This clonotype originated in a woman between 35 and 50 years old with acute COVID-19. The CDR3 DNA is TGTGCCACCAGTGATGCTGGGACAGGGGGCATTGGCTACACCTTC. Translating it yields CATSDAGTGGIGYTF.